A selection of T cell receptor beta chains follows, all from one sample in a study of beta chain features in type 1 diabetes. Assay: immunoSEQ multiplex PCR; the TCRdb copy retains only in-frame clones and omits some. The sample has 130,000 or so clones, 9% to 10% seen once. The sequencing sample was made of central memory CD4+ T cells from blood. These receptors were collected from a woman in her 40s in good health. Each CDR3 is given with its conserved first and last residue. D genes are given only for firm matches. A row's size may be missing; if present it is once, few, many or a size class.

TRBJ1-2 TRBV19 few NA CASEGRVYGYTF TGTGCCAGTGAGGGCAGAGTCTATGGCTACACCTTC
TRBJ2-7 TRBV19 NA TRBD2 CASSVPGGGLYEQYF TGTGCCAGTAGTGTCCCTGGCGGGGGGCTATACGAGCAGTACTTC
TRBJ2-1 TRBV19 few TRBD1 CASSPTDRSYYNEQFF TGTGCCAGTAGCCCGACGGACAGGAGTTATTACAATGAGCAGTTCTTC
TRBJ2-7 TRBV5-1 NA TRBD1 CASSLVAGGTYEQYF TGCGCCAGCAGCTTGGTTGCAGGGGGAACCTACGAGCAGTACTTC
TRBJ2-5 TRBV5-6 few TRBD2 CASSPPGGPVETQYF TGTGCCAGCAGCCCGCCGGGAGGGCCCGTGGAGACCCAGTACTTC
TRBJ1-6 TRBV6-5 NA NA CASRTGGLDNSPLHF TGTGCCAGCCGCACGGGGGGGTTGGATAATTCACCCCTCCACTTT
TRBJ2-5 TRBV5-6 NA NA CASSPTLDAEETQYF TGTGCCAGCAGCCCGACGCTTGATGCGGAAGAGACCCAGTACTTC
TRBJ2-7 TRBV11-2 many TRBD2 CASSSQPGGLYGEQYF TGTGCCAGCAGCTCTCAACCGGGGGGGCTTTACGGCGAGCAGTACTTC
TRBJ2-5 TRBV6-1 NA NA CASTYNSAETQYF TGTGCCAGCACCTACAACTCAGCGGAGACCCAGTACTTC
TRBJ2-1 TRBV10-3 many NA CAISESGASSDNEQFF TGTGCCATCAGTGAGTCGGGCGCTAGCTCCGACAATGAGCAGTTCTTC
TRBJ1-1 TRBV18 few NA CASSLQGLNTEAFF TGTGCCAGCTCACTCCAGGGTCTGAACACTGAAGCTTTCTTT
TRBJ2-1 TRBV15 NA TRBD1 CATSRDRGGYNEQFF TGTGCCACCAGCAGGGACAGGGGCGGCTACAATGAGCAGTTCTTC
TRBJ2-7 TRBV11-2 NA TRBD1 CASSPSRTGGRYYEQYF TGTGCCAGCAGCCCTAGCCGGACAGGGGGCCGATACTACGAGCAGTACTTC
TRBJ1-3 TRBV29-1 NA NA CSVVPTSDSTGNTIYF TGCAGCGTTGTTCCCACATCCGACAGTACTGGAAACACCATATATTTT
TRBJ1-4 TRBV7-2 few TRBD1 CASSFAGTAKLFF TGTGCCAGCAGCTTTGCCGGGACAGCAAAACTGTTTTTT
TRBJ2-2 TRBV4-1 NA TRBD2 CASSRYLTTSGEASTGELFF TGCGCCAGCAGCCGTTATTTAACTACTAGCGGAGAGGCGAGCACCGGGGAGCTGTTTTTT
TRBJ1-1 TRBV11-2 few NA CASSWNRDEAFF TGTGCCAGCAGCTGGAACAGGGACGAGGCTTTCTTT
TRBJ1-1 TRBV6-5 few NA CASSDPGQQAEAFF TGTGCCAGCAGCGATCCAGGACAGCAAGCTGAAGCTTTCTTT
TRBJ2-7 TRBV29-1 NA TRBD1 CSVEPRQGLEQYF TGCAGCGTTGAACCTAGACAGGGTTTAGAGCAGTACTTC
TRBJ2-3 TRBV6-1 NA TRBD2 CASSEWGGRRTDTQYF TGTGCCAGCAGTGAATGGGGCGGGAGACGCACAGATACGCAGTATTTT
TRBJ2-2 TRBV2 few TRBD1 CARGTGSGGELFF TGTGCCAGGGGGACAGGGAGTGGCGGGGAGCTGTTTTTT
TRBJ2-3 TRBV28 many NA CASSSIAGTDTQYF TGTGCCAGCAGTTCCATAGCGGGCACAGATACGCAGTATTTT
TRBJ2-1 TRBV7-9 few TRBD1 CASSRGDRGPDEQFF TGTGCCAGCAGCCGGGGGGACAGGGGGCCCGATGAGCAGTTCTTC
TRBJ1-1 TRBV29-1 few TRBD1 CSDTGTGAYLNTEAFF TGCAGTGATACCGGGACAGGGGCTTATCTGAACACTGAAGCTTTCTTT